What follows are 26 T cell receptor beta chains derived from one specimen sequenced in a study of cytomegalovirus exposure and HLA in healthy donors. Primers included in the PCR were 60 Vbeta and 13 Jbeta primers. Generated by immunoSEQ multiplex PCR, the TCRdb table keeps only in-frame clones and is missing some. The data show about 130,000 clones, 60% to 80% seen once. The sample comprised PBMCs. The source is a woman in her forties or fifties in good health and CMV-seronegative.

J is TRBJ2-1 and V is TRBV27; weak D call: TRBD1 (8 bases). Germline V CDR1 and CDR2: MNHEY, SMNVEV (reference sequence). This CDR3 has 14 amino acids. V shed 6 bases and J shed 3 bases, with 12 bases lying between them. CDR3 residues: CASRGGTGYNEQFF. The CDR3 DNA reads TGTGCCAGCAGGGGGGGGACAGGCTACAATGAGCAGTTCTTC.

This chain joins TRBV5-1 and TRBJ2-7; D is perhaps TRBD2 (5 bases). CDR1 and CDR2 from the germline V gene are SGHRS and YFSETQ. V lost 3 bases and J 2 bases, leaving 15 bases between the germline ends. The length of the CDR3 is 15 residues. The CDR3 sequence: CASSSRDLATYEQYF. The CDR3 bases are TGCGCCAGCAGCTCCCGGGATCTCGCAACCTACGAGCAGTACTTC.

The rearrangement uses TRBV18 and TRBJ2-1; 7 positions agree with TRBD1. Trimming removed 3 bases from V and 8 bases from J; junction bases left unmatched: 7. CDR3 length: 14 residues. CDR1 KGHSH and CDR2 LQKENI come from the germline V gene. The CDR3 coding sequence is TGTGCCAGCTCACCTCCTAGACAGGGCTATGAGCAGTTCTTC. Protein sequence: CASSPPRQGYEQFF.

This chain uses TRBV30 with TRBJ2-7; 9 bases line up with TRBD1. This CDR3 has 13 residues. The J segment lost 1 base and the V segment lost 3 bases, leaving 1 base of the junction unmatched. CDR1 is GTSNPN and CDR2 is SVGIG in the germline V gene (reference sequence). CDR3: CAWSGTGSYEQYF. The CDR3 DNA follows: TGTGCCTGGAGCGGGACAGGGTCCTACGAGCAGTACTTC.

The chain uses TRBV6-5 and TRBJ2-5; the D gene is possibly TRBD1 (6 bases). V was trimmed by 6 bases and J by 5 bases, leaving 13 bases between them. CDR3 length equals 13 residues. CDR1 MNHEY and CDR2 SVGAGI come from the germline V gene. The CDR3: CASSRDRPETQYF. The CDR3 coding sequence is TGTGCCAGCAGCCGTGACAGGCCGGAGACCCAGTACTTC.

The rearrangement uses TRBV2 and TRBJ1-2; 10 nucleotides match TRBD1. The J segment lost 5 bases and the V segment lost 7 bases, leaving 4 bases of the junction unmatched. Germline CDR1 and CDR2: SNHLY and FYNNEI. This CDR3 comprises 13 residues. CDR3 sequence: CASMRQGAYGYTF. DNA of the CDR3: TGTGCCAGCATGAGACAGGGGGCGTATGGCTACACCTTC. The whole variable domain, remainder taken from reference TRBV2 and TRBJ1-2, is EPEVTQTPSHQVTQMGQEVILRCVPISNHLYFYWYRQILGQKVEFLVSFYNNEISEKSEIFDDQFSVERPDGSNFTLKIRSTKLEDSAMYFCASMRQGAYGYTFGSGTRLTVV.

The CDR3 protein is CATSRIQFGNQPQHF. CDR3 nucleotide sequence: TGTGCCACCAGCAGAATCCAATTTGGCAATCAGCCCCAGCATTTT. V and J are TRBV15 and TRBJ1-5; D is uncertain. The germline CDR1 and CDR2 sequences are LNHNV and YYDKDF (reference sequence). The CDR3 has 15 residues. With 2 bases removed from V and 2 bases from J, the gap between germline ends came to 10 bases.

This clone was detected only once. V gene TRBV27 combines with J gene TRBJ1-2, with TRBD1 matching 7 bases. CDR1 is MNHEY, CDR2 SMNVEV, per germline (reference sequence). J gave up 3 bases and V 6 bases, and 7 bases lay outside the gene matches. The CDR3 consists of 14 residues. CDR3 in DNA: TGTGCCAGCAGCGGAACAGGGGCCCACTATGGCTACACCTTC. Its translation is CASSGTGAHYGYTF.

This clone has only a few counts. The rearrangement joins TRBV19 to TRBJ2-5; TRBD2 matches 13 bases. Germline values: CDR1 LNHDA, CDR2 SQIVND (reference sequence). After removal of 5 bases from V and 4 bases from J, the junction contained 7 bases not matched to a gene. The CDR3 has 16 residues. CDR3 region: CASSPGLAGMRETQYF. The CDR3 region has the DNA TGTGCCAGTAGTCCGGGACTAGCGGGGATGCGAGAGACCCAGTACTTC.

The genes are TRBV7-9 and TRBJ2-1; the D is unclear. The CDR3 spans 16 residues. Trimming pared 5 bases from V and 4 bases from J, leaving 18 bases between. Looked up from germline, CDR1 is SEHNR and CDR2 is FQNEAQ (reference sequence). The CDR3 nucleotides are TGTGCCAGCAGCAAACCGGGTGGAAGTTTTTACAATGAGCAGTTCTTC. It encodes CASSKPGGSFYNEQFF.

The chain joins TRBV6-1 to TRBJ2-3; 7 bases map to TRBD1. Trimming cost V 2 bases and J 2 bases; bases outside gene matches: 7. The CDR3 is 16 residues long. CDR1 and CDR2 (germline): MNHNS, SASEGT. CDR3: CASSETPGQNTDTQYF. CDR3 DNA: TGTGCCAGCAGTGAAACCCCGGGACAGAACACAGATACGCAGTATTTT.

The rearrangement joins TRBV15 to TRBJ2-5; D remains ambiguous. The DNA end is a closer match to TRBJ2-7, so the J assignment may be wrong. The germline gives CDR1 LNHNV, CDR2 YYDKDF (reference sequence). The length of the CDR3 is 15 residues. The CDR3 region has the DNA TGTGCCACCAGCAGAGATCCGAGCGTCTCCTACGAGCAGTACTTC. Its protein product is CATSRDPSVSYEQYF.

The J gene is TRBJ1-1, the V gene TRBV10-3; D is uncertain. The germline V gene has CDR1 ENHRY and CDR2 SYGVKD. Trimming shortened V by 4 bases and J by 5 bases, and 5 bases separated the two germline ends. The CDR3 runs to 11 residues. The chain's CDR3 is CAISVGTEAFF. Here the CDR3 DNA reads TGTGCCATCAGTGTCGGGACTGAAGCTTTCTTT.

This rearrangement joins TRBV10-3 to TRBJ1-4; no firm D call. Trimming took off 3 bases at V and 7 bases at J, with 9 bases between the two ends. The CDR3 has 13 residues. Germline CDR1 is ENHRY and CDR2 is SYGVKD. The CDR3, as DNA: TGTGCCATCAGTGACAGGTTAGGTGAAAAACTGTTTTTT. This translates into CAISDRLGEKLFF.

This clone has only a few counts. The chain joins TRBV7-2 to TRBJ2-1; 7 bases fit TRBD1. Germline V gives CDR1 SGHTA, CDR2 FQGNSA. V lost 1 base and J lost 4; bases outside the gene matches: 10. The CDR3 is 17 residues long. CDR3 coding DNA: TGTGCCAGCAGCTTAGGCAAAGCCGGGACAGCATACAATGAGCAGTTCTTC. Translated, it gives CASSLGKAGTAYNEQFF.

This CDR3 is CASGRGLNYGYTF. The CDR3 DNA reads as TGTGCCAGTGGGAGGGGCCTTAACTATGGCTACACCTTC. This chain joins TRBV27 and TRBJ1-2; D perhaps matches TRBD1 (5 bases). Deletions cut 9 bases from V and 1 base from J, with 12 bases between. The germline V gene has CDR1 MNHEY and CDR2 SMNVEV (reference sequence). The CDR3 sequence is 13 residues long.

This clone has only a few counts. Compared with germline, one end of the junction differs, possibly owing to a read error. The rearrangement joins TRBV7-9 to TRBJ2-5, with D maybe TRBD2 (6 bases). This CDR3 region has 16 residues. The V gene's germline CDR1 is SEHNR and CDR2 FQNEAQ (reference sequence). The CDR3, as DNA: TGTTCCAGCAGCTTATTTATTGGCGGGATTGGGGAGACCCAGTACTTC. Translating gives CSSSLFIGGIGETQYF.

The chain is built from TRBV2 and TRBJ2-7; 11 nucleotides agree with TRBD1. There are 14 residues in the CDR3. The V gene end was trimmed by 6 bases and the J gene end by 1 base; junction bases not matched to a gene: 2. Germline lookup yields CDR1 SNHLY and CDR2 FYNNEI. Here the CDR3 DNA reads TGTGCCAGCAGGCGGGACAGGGGGTCCTACGAGCAGTACTTC. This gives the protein CASRRDRGSYEQYF.

CDR3 loop: CASSLDSGYTF. CDR3 sequence (DNA): TGCGCCAGCAGCCTCGACAGTGGCTACACCTTC. The genes are TRBV4-1 and TRBJ1-2, with D maybe TRBD1 (5 bases). V shed 4 bases and J shed 7 bases, with 7 bases lying between them. The CDR3 totals 11 residues. Germline V gene data show CDR1 as MGHRA and CDR2 as YSYEKL.

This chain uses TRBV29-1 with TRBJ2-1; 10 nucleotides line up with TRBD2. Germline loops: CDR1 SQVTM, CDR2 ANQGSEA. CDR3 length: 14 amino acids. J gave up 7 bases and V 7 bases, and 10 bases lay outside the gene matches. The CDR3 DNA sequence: TGCAGCGCCTACCCAGCGGGAGGGCCGAATGAGCAGTTCTTC. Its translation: CSAYPAGGPNEQFF.

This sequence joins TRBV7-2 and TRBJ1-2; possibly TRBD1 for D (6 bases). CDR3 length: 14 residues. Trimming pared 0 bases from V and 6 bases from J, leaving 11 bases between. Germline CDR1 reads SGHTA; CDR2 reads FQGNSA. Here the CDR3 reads CASSLAGTFNGYTF. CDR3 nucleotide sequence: TGTGCCAGCAGCTTAGCCGGGACATTCAATGGCTACACCTTC.

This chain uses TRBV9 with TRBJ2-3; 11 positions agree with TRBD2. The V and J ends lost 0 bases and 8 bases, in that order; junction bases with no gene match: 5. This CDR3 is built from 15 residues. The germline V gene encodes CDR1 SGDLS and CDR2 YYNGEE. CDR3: CASSVAGLAGGTQYF. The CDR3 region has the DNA TGTGCCAGCAGCGTAGCAGGGCTAGCGGGAGGTACGCAGTATTTT.

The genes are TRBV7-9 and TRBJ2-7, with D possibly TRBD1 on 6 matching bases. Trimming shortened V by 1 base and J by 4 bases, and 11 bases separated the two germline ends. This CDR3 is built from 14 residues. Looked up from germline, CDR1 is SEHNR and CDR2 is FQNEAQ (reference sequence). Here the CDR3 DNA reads TGTGCCAGCAGCTTAGTTGGGGGCAGGTACGAGCAGTACTTC. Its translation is CASSLVGGRYEQYF.

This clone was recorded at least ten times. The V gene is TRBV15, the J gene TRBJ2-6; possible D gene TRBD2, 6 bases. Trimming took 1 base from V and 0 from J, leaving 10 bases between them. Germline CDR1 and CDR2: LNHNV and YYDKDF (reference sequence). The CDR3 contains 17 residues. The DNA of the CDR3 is TGTGCCACCAGCAGAGGGGGGGTTGCCTCTGGGGCCAACGTCCTGACTTTC. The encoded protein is CATSRGGVASGANVLTF.

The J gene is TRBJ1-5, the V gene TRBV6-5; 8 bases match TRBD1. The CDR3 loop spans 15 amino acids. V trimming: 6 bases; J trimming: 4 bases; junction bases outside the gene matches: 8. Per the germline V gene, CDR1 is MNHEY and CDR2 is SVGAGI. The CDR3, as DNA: TGTGCCAGCAGCCCAGACAGGGGATGGAATCAGCCCCAGCATTTT. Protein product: CASSPDRGWNQPQHF.

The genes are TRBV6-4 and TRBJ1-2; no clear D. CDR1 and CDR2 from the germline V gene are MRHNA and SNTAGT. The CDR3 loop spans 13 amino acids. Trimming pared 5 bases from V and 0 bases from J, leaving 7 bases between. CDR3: CASSRGANYGYTF. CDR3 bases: TGTGCCAGCAGTCGAGGAGCTAACTATGGCTACACCTTC.